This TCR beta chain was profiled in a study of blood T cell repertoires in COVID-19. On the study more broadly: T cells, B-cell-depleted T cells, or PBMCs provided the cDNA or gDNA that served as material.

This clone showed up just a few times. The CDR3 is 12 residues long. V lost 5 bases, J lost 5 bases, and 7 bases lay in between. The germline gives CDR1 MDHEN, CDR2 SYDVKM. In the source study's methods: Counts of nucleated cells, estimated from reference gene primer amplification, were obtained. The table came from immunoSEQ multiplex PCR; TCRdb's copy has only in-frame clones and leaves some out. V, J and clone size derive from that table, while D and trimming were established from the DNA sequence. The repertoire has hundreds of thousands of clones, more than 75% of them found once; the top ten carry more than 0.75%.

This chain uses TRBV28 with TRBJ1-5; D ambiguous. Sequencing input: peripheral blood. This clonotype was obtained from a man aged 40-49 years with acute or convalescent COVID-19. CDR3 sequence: CASSQDYQPQHF. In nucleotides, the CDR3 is TGTGCCAGCAGTCAGGACTATCAGCCCCAGCATTTT. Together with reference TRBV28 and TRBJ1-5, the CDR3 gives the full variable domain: DVKVTQSSRYLVKRTGEKVFLECVQDMDHENMFWYRQDPGLGLRLIYFSYDVKMKEKGDIPEGYSVSREKKERFSLILESASTNQTSMYLCASSQDYQPQHFGDGTRLSIL.